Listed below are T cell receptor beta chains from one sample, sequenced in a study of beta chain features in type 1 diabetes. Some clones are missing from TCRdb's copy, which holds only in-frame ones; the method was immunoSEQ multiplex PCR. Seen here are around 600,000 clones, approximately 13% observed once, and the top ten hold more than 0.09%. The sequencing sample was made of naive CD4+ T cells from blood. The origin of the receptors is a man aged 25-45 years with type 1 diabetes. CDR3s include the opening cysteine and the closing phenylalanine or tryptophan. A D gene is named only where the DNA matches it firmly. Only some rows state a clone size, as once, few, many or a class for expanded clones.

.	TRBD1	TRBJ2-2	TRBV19	TGTGCCAGCAAACGCAGGGGGCCGAACACCGGGGAGCTGTTTTTT	CASKRRGPNTGELFF
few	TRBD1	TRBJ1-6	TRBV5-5	TGTGCCAGCAGCCGAGACAGGGCTGGTTCACCCCTCCACTTT	CASSRDRAGSPLHF
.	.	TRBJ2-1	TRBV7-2	TGTGCCAGCAGTCCTCTTCTAGCCCTTAATTACAATGAGCAGTTCTTC	CASSPLLALNYNEQFF
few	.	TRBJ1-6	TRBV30	TGTGCCTGGAGTGTACGGGGTAGTAACTCACCCCTCCACTTT	CAWSVRGSNSPLHF
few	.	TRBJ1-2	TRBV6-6	TGTGCCAGCAGTCAAGGACAGATTCCCAACTATGGCTACACCTTC	CASSQGQIPNYGYTF
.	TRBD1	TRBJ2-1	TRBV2	TGTGCCAGCGGCATGACACAACCGGGACAGGGGGCGTCTGAGCAGTTCTTC	CASGMTQPGQGASEQFF
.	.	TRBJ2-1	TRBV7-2	TGTGCCAGCAGCCCGCAGGTCGGCGGTGAGCAGTTCTTC	CASSPQVGGEQFF
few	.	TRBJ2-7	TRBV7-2	TGTGCCAGCAGCTCCGCCGGACGTCGGGGGGAGCAGTACTTC	CASSSAGRRGEQYF
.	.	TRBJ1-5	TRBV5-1	TGCGCCAGCAGCTTGGTCGGGGATAGCAATCAGCCCCAGCATTTT	CASSLVGDSNQPQHF
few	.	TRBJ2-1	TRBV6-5	TGTGCCAGCAGTTCCCCAAACCGACAAGGCGGTCCTGAGCAGTTCTTC	CASSSPNRQGGPEQFF
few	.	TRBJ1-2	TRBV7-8	TGTGCCAGCAGCCCTCGGGCCGCTAACTATGGCTACACCTTC	CASSPRAANYGYTF
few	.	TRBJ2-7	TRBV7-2	TGTGCCAGCAGCCGTGACAACTCCTACGAGCAGTACTTC	CASSRDNSYEQYF
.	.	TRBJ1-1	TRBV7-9	TGTGCCAGCAGCTACCTCGGGGGGGTTGGCACTGAAGCTTTCTTT	CASSYLGGVGTEAFF
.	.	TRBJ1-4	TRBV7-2	TGTGCCAGCAGCTTAGAATTGGGGGGCAGCGAAAAACTGTTTTTT	CASSLELGGSEKLFF